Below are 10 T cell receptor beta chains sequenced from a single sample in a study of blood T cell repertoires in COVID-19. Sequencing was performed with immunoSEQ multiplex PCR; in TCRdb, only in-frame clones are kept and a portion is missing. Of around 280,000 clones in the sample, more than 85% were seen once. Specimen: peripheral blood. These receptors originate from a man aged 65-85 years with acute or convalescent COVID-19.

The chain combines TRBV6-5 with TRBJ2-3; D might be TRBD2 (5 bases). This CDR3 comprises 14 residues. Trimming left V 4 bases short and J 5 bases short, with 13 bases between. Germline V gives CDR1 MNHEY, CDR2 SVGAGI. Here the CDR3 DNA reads TGTGCCAGCAGTTTCCCCCGGGGTAAAGATACGCAGTATTTT. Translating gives CASSFPRGKDTQYF.

The CDR3 loop reads CASSVGGRNGELFF. The DNA for the CDR3 is TGCGCCAGCAGTGTCGGAGGGCGGAACGGGGAGCTGTTTTTT. The chain joins TRBV10-2 to TRBJ2-2; maybe TRBD2 (6 bases). CDR1 and CDR2 from the germline V gene are WSHSY and SAAADI. The CDR3 contains 14 residues. The V and J ends lost 4 bases and 7 bases respectively, with 13 bases between them.

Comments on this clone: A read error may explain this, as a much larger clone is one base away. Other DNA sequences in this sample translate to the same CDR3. The CDR3 coding sequence is TGTGCCAGCAGCTCGGGACAGAACACTGAAGCTTTCTTT. Protein: CASSSGQNTEAFF. The gene calls are TRBV7-9 and TRBJ1-1; maybe TRBD1 (6 bases). This CDR3 comprises 13 residues. Trimming stripped 4 bases from V and 1 base from J, with 7 bases between. From germline, CDR1 is SEHNR and CDR2 FQNEAQ (reference sequence).

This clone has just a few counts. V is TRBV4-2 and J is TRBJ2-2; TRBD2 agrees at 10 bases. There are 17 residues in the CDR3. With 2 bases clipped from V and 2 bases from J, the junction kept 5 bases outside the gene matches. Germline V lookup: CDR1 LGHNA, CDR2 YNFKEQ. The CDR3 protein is CASSQPLAGANTGELFF. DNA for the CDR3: TGTGCCAGCAGCCAACCTCTAGCGGGAGCTAACACCGGGGAGCTGTTTTTT.

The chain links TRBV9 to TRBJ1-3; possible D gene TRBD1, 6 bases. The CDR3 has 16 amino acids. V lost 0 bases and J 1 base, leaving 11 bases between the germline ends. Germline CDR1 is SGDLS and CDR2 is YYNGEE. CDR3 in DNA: TGTGCCAGCAGCGTAGCTTCGAGGGGGTCTGGAAACACCATATATTTT. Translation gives CASSVASRGSGNTIYF.

Here the CDR3 reads CASSEGEEGEQYF. CDR3 coding DNA: TGCGCCAGCAGTGAAGGGGAGGAGGGCGAGCAGTACTTC. This rearrangement joins TRBV10-1 to TRBJ2-7, with D possibly TRBD2 on 6 matching bases. Between the trimmed V and J ends, which lost 3 bases and 6 bases, there was a span of 12 bases. CDR1 and CDR2 from the germline V gene are WNHNN and SYGVQD (reference sequence). There are 13 residues in the CDR3.

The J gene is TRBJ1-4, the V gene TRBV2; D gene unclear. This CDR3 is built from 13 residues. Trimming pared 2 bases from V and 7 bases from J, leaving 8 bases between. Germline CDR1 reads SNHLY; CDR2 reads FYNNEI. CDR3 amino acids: CASSESGSEKLFF. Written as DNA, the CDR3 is TGTGCCAGCAGTGAAAGTGGGAGTGAAAAACTGTTTTTT.

The CDR3 DNA reads as TGTGCCATCAGTGAGTCAACAGGAAAGAACACTGAAGCTTTCTTT. It specifies CAISESTGKNTEAFF. V usage is TRBV10-3 and J usage is TRBJ1-1; D possibly corresponds to TRBD1 (5 bases). Deletions cut 0 bases from V and 1 base from J, with 9 bases between. The CDR3 runs 15 residues. CDR1 and CDR2 from the germline V gene are ENHRY and SYGVKD.

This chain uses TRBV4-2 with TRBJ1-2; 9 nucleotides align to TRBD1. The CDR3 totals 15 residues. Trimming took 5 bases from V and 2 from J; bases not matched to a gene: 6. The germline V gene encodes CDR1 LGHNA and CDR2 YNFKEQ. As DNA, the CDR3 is TGTGCCAGCAGCGTCCGGGACAGGGAGAACTATGGCTACACCTTC. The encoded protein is CASSVRDRENYGYTF.

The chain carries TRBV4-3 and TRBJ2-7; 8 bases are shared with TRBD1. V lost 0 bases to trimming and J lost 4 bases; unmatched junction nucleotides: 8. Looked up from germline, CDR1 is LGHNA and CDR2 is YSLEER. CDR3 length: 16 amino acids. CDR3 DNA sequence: TGCGCCAGCAGCCAAGATATCCGGCAGGGGGCTTACGAGCAGTACTTC. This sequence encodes CASSQDIRQGAYEQYF.